This entry is about one T cell receptor beta chain. Its antigen is currently not known. Per-base quality was not reported, and no clone a single base away is much larger than it. Reading the label with the study, this specimen's time point is: about 28 days (+/-7) after the second vaccine dose. AZD1222 recipients with second doses at about 4 weeks or about 12 weeks were pooled, because spike-specific TCR depth and breadth did not differ between schedules. Vaccinee samples were obtained from the UK trials COV001 and COV002, which included a single-blind randomized controlled phase 2/3 trial of AZD1222 (ChAdOx1 nCoV-19) in healthy adults. For TCRbeta chain sequencing, PBMC samples from trial participants were taken at day 0 and at day 28 after the second dose. The data were taken from a study of T cell responses to AZD1222 COVID-19 vaccine listed by TCRdb under 2021. The study in broad terms: TCR sequencing was performed for about 240 trial participants, of whom roughly 200 were given two doses of AZD1222 and around 26 were given two doses of MenACWY control vaccine. Trial participants were enrolled by age into subgroups of 18-55, 56-69 and 70-plus years, and 148, 28 and 57 TCR-sequenced participants, respectively, were included in these subgroups.

What the research found in general, with its limitations: Nearly half of unique spike-specific TCRs reportedly recognized epitopes outside regions mutated in the B.1.351 and B.1.1.7 variants. After two AZD1222 doses, both the breadth and the depth of spike-specific TCRs were significantly higher than at day 0 and than in MenACWY recipients. Conclusions about previously exposed vaccinees were limited because only a handful of AZD1222 recipients were SARS-CoV-2 seropositive at baseline. The vaccine-associated CD4 TCRs covered the entire spike protein, and the dominant responses fell in regions 160-218 and 743-854. Participants were mostly white British and included more females than males, and it was suggested by the authors that clonal diversity may have been underestimated. No day 14 peak-response samples were available, so repertoires were characterized only after the peak T cell response. In the small 56-69-year group, the increase in depth fell short of significance, most likely because of low power.

V and J are truncated by 6 bases and 4 bases respectively, leaving an intervening sequence of 9 bases. According to the germline V gene (reference sequence), CDR1 reads WNHNN and CDR2 reads SYGVQD. Taken from cysteine to phenylalanine, the CDR3 has 13 residues. CDR3 DNA only is kept here, 39 bases in frame from base 1. The CDR3 regions of human TCRbeta chains were analyzed by immunosequencing. The study's processing was this. TCRs in the repertoires were matched against a reference library of SARS-CoV-2-specific TCRs that had been generated with the MIRA antigen-specificity platform. Breadth meant the fraction of unique TCRs that were SARS-CoV-2-associated, whereas depth meant the fraction of total T cells that were SARS-CoV-2-associated. Using the MIRA data, each spike-specific TCR was assigned both to the spike region to which the TCR was reactive and to a CD4 or CD8 class. Log10-transformed breadth and depth values were compared by one-way ANOVA with Sidak's multiple comparisons tests. TCRdb carries this immuneACCESS record with in-frame sequences only. Its versions omit some clonotypes, under half of them owing to an unresolved V gene in the studies checked, with the rest unexplained. V and J calls and clone size follow that table, whereas D and trimming were derived from the DNA. The table for this sample lists 83,000 or so clones; approximately 91% of them were counted only once. The top ten hold about 7% of the sample.

Recombination linked TRBV10-1 to TRBJ2-2; TRBD2 could be the D gene, as 6 bases match. Specimen: peripheral blood, collected 28 days after the second AZD1222 dose. The sequence was obtained from an adult who received the AZD1222 COVID-19 vaccine. The DNA is TGCGCCAGCAGGGGGACTGTCACCGGGGAGCTGTTTTTT. This gives the protein CASRGTVTGELFF.